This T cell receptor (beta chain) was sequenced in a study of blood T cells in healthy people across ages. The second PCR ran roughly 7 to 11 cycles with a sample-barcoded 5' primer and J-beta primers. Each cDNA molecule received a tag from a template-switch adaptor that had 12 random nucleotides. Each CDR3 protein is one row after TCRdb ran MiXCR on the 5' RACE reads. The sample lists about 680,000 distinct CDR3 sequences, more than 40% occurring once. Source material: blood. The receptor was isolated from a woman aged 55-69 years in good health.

The CDR3 DNA sequence: TGTGCCAGCAGTGAAAAAGCGGTGGGCGGATTCTCCTACGAGCAGTACTTC. Residues: CASSEKAVGGFSYEQYF. The chain links TRBV6-1 to TRBJ2-5; D possibly corresponds to TRBD2 (5 bases). The DNA end is a closer match to TRBJ2-7, so the J assignment may be wrong. In germline, CDR1 is MNHNS, CDR2 SASEGT. CDR3 length equals 17 residues.